The 21 T cell receptor beta chains in this list originate from one sample, sequenced in a study of T-cell memory formation after mild COVID-19. TCRdb itself ran the 5' RACE reads through MiXCR, one entry per CDR3 protein. The table has 300,000 to 400,000 distinct CDR3 sequences, over 13% seen once. Sequenced input: PBMCs or a T cell subset sorted from them (not recorded which). These receptors originate from a man between 18 and 29 years old who had mild COVID-19 (a few samples of this study predate the infection). Cell type and time point are not known.

In its sample, this clonotype was seen a few times. The chain carries TRBV2 and TRBJ2-3, with D uncertain. This CDR3 has 13 residues. Trimming removed 0 bases at V and 10 bases at J, with 11 bases between. Germline V CDR1 and CDR2: SNHLY, FYNNEI. The CDR3 DNA is TGTGCCAGCAGTGAAGCTCCCTCCGGCTCGCAGTATTTT. Its translation: CASSEAPSGSQYF. The variable domain in full, completed from reference TRBV2 and TRBJ2-3, reads EPEVTQTPSHQVTQMGQEVILRCVPISNHLYFYWYRQILGQKVEFLVSFYNNEISEKSEIFDDQFSVERPDGSNFTLKIRSTKLEDSAMYFCASSEAPSGSQYFGPGTRLTVL.

This clonotype was recorded a few times. The gene calls are TRBV5-5 and TRBJ1-2; maybe TRBD1 (6 bases). The germline CDR1 and CDR2 sequences are SGHKS and YYEKEE (reference sequence). The ends were cut back, 6 bases at V and 1 base at J, with 13 bases in the middle. This CDR3 region has 14 residues. The DNA for the CDR3 is TGTGCCAGCACAGCCAGAGGGGGTAACTATGGCTACACCTTC. Protein sequence: CASTARGGNYGYTF.

This clonotype was seen a handful of times. The chain uses TRBV3-1 and TRBJ1-6; D unresolved. This CDR3 has 16 amino acids. V dropped 3 bases and J dropped 10 bases, with 19 bases sitting between them. The V gene's germline CDR1 is LGHDT and CDR2 YNNKEL (reference sequence). The DNA for the CDR3 is TGTGCCAGCAGCCATAGTGGACGCCTGAGCGCATCACCCCTCCACTTT. Translating gives CASSHSGRLSASPLHF.

V usage is TRBV5-1 and J usage is TRBJ2-5, with 7 bases that match TRBD1. The CDR3 has 16 residues. Germline CDR1 reads SGHRS; CDR2 reads YFSETQ. V shed 3 bases, J shed 5 bases, and the junction held 13 bases outside the gene matches. The CDR3 sequence is CASSWMTGYGEETQYF. CDR3 DNA: TGCGCCAGCAGCTGGATGACAGGGTATGGGGAGGAGACCCAGTACTTC. Using reference TRBV5-1 and TRBJ2-5 for the parts outside the CDR3, the full variable domain is KAGVTQTPRYLIKTRGQQVTLSCSPISGHRSVSWYQQTPGQGLQFLFEYFSETQRNKGNFPGRFSGRQFSNSRSEMNVSTLELGDSALYLCASSWMTGYGEETQYFGPGTRLLVL.

A remark on this clonotype: The conserved final phenylalanine or tryptophan is absent from the CDR3, which likely points to a read error. The chain employs TRBV7-9 and TRBJ2-1; perhaps D is TRBD1 or TRBD2 (5 bases each). V dropped 6 bases and J dropped 0 bases, with 9 bases sitting between them. The V gene's germline CDR1 is SEHNR and CDR2 FQNEAQ (reference sequence). CDR3 size: 14 residues. CDR3 DNA: TGTGCCAGCAGATGGGGGAGCTCCTACAATGAGCAGTTCTTA. It encodes CASRWGSSYNEQFL.

The chain links TRBV4-3 to TRBJ2-5, with D maybe TRBD2 (5 bases). Germline CDR1 is LGHNA and CDR2 is YSLEER. Trimming left V 1 base short and J 5 bases short, with 8 bases between. This CDR3 has 13 residues. The CDR3 sequence: CASSQGLKETQYF. The DNA of the CDR3 is TGCGCCAGCAGCCAAGGACTAAAGGAGACCCAGTACTTC.

The rearrangement joins TRBV20-1 to TRBJ2-1; the match to TRBD1 covers 9 bases. CDR3 length: 15 residues. J gave up 5 bases and V 6 bases, and 11 bases lay outside the gene matches. CDR1 is DFQATT and CDR2 is SNEGSKA in the germline V gene (reference sequence). This chain's CDR3 is CSAPHRDRDDNEQFF. The CDR3 DNA reads TGCAGTGCCCCCCACCGGGACAGGGATGACAATGAGCAGTTCTTC.

The gene calls are TRBV15 and TRBJ2-5, with a tentative D call TRBD2 (6 bases). The CDR3 covers 15 residues. Germline CDR1 reads LNHNV; CDR2 reads YYDKDF (reference sequence). Deletions cut 3 bases from V and 4 bases from J, with 15 bases between. The CDR3 reads CATSSGFGTGETQYF. The DNA for the CDR3 is TGTGCCACCAGCAGCGGCTTCGGGACTGGAGAGACCCAGTACTTC.

This clonotype appeared many times. The rearrangement joins TRBV4-1 to TRBJ1-1, with TRBD1 matching 7 bases. Trimming removed 4 bases from V and 0 bases from J; junction bases left unmatched: 8. The CDR3 runs 16 residues. Germline CDR1 and CDR2: MGHRA and YSYEKL. The CDR3 reads CASSRRQDRMNTEAFF. In DNA form, the CDR3 reads TGCGCCAGCAGCCGAAGACAGGACAGGATGAACACTGAAGCTTTCTTT.

The rearrangement links TRBV6-1 to TRBJ1-2; D might be TRBD1 (5 bases). V was cut by 1 base and J by 8 bases, with 14 bases left in between. The CDR3 covers 14 residues. Germline values: CDR1 MNHNS, CDR2 SASEGT. CDR3 amino acids: CASSEVSPGGGYTF. In nucleotides, the CDR3 is TGTGCCAGCAGTGAAGTGTCTCCCGGGGGAGGCTACACCTTC.

This clonotype was counted a few times. The chain couples TRBV6-4 to TRBJ2-2, with D possibly being TRBD2 (5 bases). Trimming cost V 4 bases and J 4 bases, with 16 bases left between them. The germline CDR1 and CDR2 sequences are MRHNA and SNTAGT. The CDR3 length is 16 residues. CDR3 residues: CASSASGPPGTGELFF. Here the CDR3 DNA reads TGTGCCAGCAGTGCAAGCGGCCCACCAGGCACCGGGGAGCTGTTTTTT.

There are many counts of this clonotype. V gene TRBV4-3 combines with J gene TRBJ2-5; TRBD2 matches 11 bases. CDR3 length equals 17 residues. The trim removed 0 bases at V and 3 bases at J, leaving 6 bases unmatched. The germline CDR1 and CDR2 sequences are LGHNA and YSLEER. CDR3 amino acids: CASSQDPSGGFEETQYF. The DNA of the CDR3 is TGCGCCAGCAGCCAAGATCCTAGCGGGGGGTTTGAAGAGACCCAGTACTTC.

The chain has TRBV20-1 and TRBJ2-2, with 8 bases fitting TRBD2. This CDR3 is 14 amino acids long. Per germline, CDR1 DFQATT and CDR2 SNEGSKA (reference sequence). Germline trimming cut 0 bases from V and 5 bases from J; bases unmatched to any gene: 2. The DNA of the CDR3 is TGCAGTGCTAGAGAACTAGCGGCGACCGGGGAGCTGTTTTTT. This codes for CSARELAATGELFF.

This clonotype was recorded a few times. The rearrangement links TRBV7-2 to TRBJ1-1; TRBD1 aligns across 9 bases. The CDR3 has 16 amino acids. V dropped 1 base and J dropped 4; count of bases not matched to a gene: 7. Germline V lookup: CDR1 SGHTA, CDR2 FQGNSA. CDR3 in amino acids: CASSLGGTGLGTEAFF. The CDR3 DNA sequence: TGTGCCAGCAGCTTAGGAGGGACAGGGTTGGGCACTGAAGCTTTCTTT.

The rearrangement links TRBV27 to TRBJ2-5; D perhaps matches TRBD2 (6 bases). The CDR3 has 15 amino acids. Trimming removed 0 bases at V and 1 base at J, with 9 bases between. Germline CDR1 MNHEY, CDR2 SMNVEV (reference sequence). The CDR3 region is CASSLSWEVQETQYF. CDR3 DNA sequence: TGTGCCAGCAGTTTATCGTGGGAGGTCCAAGAGACCCAGTACTTC.

V and J are TRBV20-1 and TRBJ1-3, with 8 bases that match TRBD1. Losses at the gene ends were 5 bases for V and 2 bases for J; bases not matched to a gene: 2. Germline V gene sequence: CDR1 DFQATT, CDR2 SNEGSKA (reference sequence). This CDR3 is built from 13 residues. The CDR3 region has the DNA TGCAGTGCTCAGGACAGGGCTGGAAACACCATATATTTT. It is translated as CSAQDRAGNTIYF.

V is TRBV5-1 and J is TRBJ1-6, with 7 bases lining up with TRBD1. V dropped 1 base and J dropped 5; count of bases not matched to a gene: 6. Looked up from germline, CDR1 is SGHRS and CDR2 is YFSETQ. There are 16 residues in the CDR3. CDR3 amino acids: CASSLTGVEDNSPLHF. CDR3 sequence (DNA): TGCGCCAGCAGCTTGACAGGGGTAGAAGATAATTCACCCCTCCACTTT.

J is TRBJ2-3 and V is TRBV18; perhaps TRBD2 as D (5 bases). V was shortened by 1 base and J by 1 base, with 12 bases between the two germline ends. The CDR3 contains 16 residues. Germline loops: CDR1 KGHSH, CDR2 LQKENI. CDR3 bases: TGTGCCAGCTCACCACGTAGTGGTAGCGGCACAGATACGCAGTATTTT. This sequence encodes CASSPRSGSGTDTQYF.

Of note for this clonotype: One end of the junction fails to match germline, which may point to a read error. This sequence joins TRBV20-1 and TRBJ2-7; 9 bases are shared with TRBD1. There are 15 residues in the CDR3. Germline lookup yields CDR1 DFQATT and CDR2 SNEGSKA (reference sequence). DNA for the CDR3: TGCAGTGCAAGAGGGGGAACAGGGGGCGCTTACGAGCAGTACTTC. This encodes CSARGGTGGAYEQYF.

This clonotype has more than one count but fewer than ten. The gene calls are TRBV6-6 and TRBJ1-1; D is perhaps TRBD1 (5 bases). Germline V lookup: CDR1 MNHNY, CDR2 SVGAGI (reference sequence). V gave up 5 bases and J gave up 5 bases, with 12 bases separating them. This CDR3 spans 13 amino acids. As DNA, the CDR3 is TGTGCCAGCAGTGGACTGGGGGTAACTGAAGCTTTCTTT. Translation: CASSGLGVTEAFF.

The chain combines TRBV5-1 with TRBJ2-3, with TRBD2 identical over 12 bases. Germline CDR1 is SGHRS and CDR2 is YFSETQ. The CDR3 contains 16 residues. The trim removed 0 bases at V and 6 bases at J, leaving 5 bases unmatched. The CDR3 sequence is CASSLASGGATDTQYF. The CDR3 region has the DNA TGCGCCAGCAGCTTGGCTAGCGGGGGGGCCACGGATACGCAGTATTTT.